These 2 T cell receptor beta chains were sequenced from one sample in a study of T cell repertoires in aging, cancer and after chemotherapy. Multiplex touch-down PCR with TRB-A/B primers amplified rearranged V-D-J TRB sequences. TCRdb reprocessed the multiplex PCR reads via MiXCR and lists one record per CDR3 protein. The data hold thousands of distinct CDR3 sequences, with roughly 28% observed a single time. TCR beta rearrangements were amplified from peripheral blood genomic DNA. Sequencing was performed on blood. The receptors were sampled from a human donor in good health.

This clonotype was picked up a small number of times. The gene calls are TRBV30 and TRBJ1-5; a weak D match, TRBD1 (5 bases). Looked up from germline, CDR1 is GTSNPN and CDR2 is SVGIG (reference sequence). CDR3 length: 14 residues. V lost 5 bases to trimming and J lost 2 bases, with 13 bases between them. The CDR3: CAWGDHGGNQPQHF. CDR3 nucleotides: TGTGCCTGGGGGGACCATGGCGGCAATCAGCCCCAGCATTTT. Variable domain in full (rest from reference TRBV30 and TRBJ1-5): SQTIHQWPATLVQPVGSPLSLECTVEGTSNPNLYWYRQAAGRGLQLLFYSVGIGQISSEVPQNLSASRPQDRQFILSSKKLLLSDSGFYLCAWGDHGGNQPQHFGDGTRLSIL.

This clonotype has a handful of counts. V usage is TRBV30 and J usage is TRBJ1-2; D is ambiguous. CDR3 length equals 11 residues. The germline V gene encodes CDR1 GTSNPN and CDR2 SVGIG (reference sequence). V shed 4 bases and J shed 0 bases, with 3 bases lying between them. CDR3 in DNA: TGTGCCTGGAATGCTAACTATGGCTACACCTTC. Encoded protein: CAWNANYGYTF.